Following are 12 T cell receptor beta chains from one sample sequenced in a study of T cells in Graves' hyperthyroidism and ophthalmopathy. TCR beta CDR3 regions were amplified from RNA transcripts. The TCR CDR3 first-round RT-PCR relied on the HTBI primer set. In TCRdb, the multiplex PCR reads were re-called with MiXCR into one record per CDR3 protein. The table has 250,000 to 300,000 distinct CDR3 sequences, 13% seen once. The sequenced sample was blood. The receptors stem from a woman in her 30s with Graves' hyperthyroidism that later progressed to Graves' ophthalmopathy.

This clonotype was picked up many times. The chain employs TRBV6-1 and TRBJ2-1; 9 bases line up with TRBD2. The trim removed 5 bases at V and 2 bases at J, leaving 10 bases unmatched. The germline gives CDR1 MNHNS, CDR2 SASEGT. The CDR3 contains 17 residues. This CDR3 reads CASSYQQTSGAYNEQFF. As DNA, the CDR3 is TGTGCCAGCAGTTACCAGCAGACTAGCGGAGCCTACAATGAGCAGTTCTTC.

This clonotype was counted a single time. This chain links TRBV7-9 with TRBJ2-5; TRBD1 or TRBD2 may be the D gene (5 bases each). The V gene lost 5 bases and the J gene lost 4 bases, with 23 bases spanning the gap. CDR3 length: 17 residues. Germline-derived CDR1 and CDR2 are SEHNR and FQNEAQ (reference sequence). The CDR3 DNA is TGTGCCAGCAGCCCACCGGGTAGAGGGAGTGGGGCAGAGACCCAGTACTTC. It encodes CASSPPGRGSGAETQYF.

This clonotype was seen many times. The chain combines TRBV7-9 with TRBJ1-5; maybe TRBD1 (6 bases). CDR3 size: 16 residues. From germline, CDR1 is SEHNR and CDR2 FQNEAQ (reference sequence). With 6 bases removed from V and 0 bases from J, the gap between germline ends came to 15 bases. CDR3 in DNA: TGTGCCAGCAGTCAGGGGTCAATTTATAGCAATCAGCCCCAGCATTTT. Translation: CASSQGSIYSNQPQHF.

This clonotype was seen a handful of times. This chain uses TRBV11-2 with TRBJ2-2; the match to TRBD2 covers 8 bases. There are 16 residues in the CDR3. V shed 5 bases, J shed 6 bases, and the junction held 11 bases outside the gene matches. Per germline, CDR1 SGHAT and CDR2 FQNNGV. In nucleotides, the CDR3 is TGTGCCAGCAGCCCCCGCGGGGGGCGGGGGGCCGGGGAGCTGTTTTTT. It specifies CASSPRGGRGAGELFF.

This clonotype was detected many times. The V gene is TRBV29-1, the J gene TRBJ2-1, with TRBD2 matching 7 bases. Germline values: CDR1 SQVTM, CDR2 ANQGSEA. The CDR3 runs to 12 residues. V lost 4 bases and J lost 6; bases outside the gene matches: 3. The CDR3 region is CSVGEGSNEQFF. In nucleotides, the CDR3 is TGCAGCGTTGGGGAGGGAAGCAATGAGCAGTTCTTC.

This clonotype was counted many times. The chain links TRBV28 to TRBJ2-3; maybe TRBD2 (6 bases). Trimming pared 7 bases from V and 5 bases from J, leaving 16 bases between. The CDR3 runs to 14 residues. Germline CDR1 is MDHEN and CDR2 is SYDVKM. The CDR3 sequence: CASTIAVVGDTQYF. In DNA form, the CDR3 reads TGTGCCAGCACTATAGCGGTTGTTGGAGATACGCAGTATTTT.

This clonotype was seen many times. V is TRBV29-1 and J is TRBJ1-2, with D unclear. V lost 6 bases and J 6 bases, leaving 11 bases between the germline ends. CDR3 length: 11 amino acids. CDR1 is SQVTM and CDR2 is ANQGSEA in the germline V gene. This CDR3 is CSVFDGHGYTF. The CDR3 region has the DNA TGCAGCGTCTTCGACGGACATGGCTACACCTTC.

This rearrangement joins TRBV4-3 to TRBJ1-6; tentative D call: TRBD1 (5 bases). Trimming stripped 1 base from V and 0 bases from J, with 13 bases between. In germline, CDR1 is LGHNA, CDR2 YSLEER. CDR3 length: 18 residues. The CDR3 protein is CASSQGLGDRSYNSPLHF. CDR3 in DNA: TGCGCCAGCAGCCAAGGGTTGGGGGATCGCTCCTATAATTCACCCCTCCACTTT.

J is TRBJ2-7 and V is TRBV9; TRBD2 matches at 7 bases. Germline V lookup: CDR1 SGDLS, CDR2 YYNGEE. There are 15 residues in the CDR3. V gave up 4 bases and J gave up 4 bases; unmatched junction bases: 11. CDR3 region: CASSPGVGGSYEQYF. The CDR3 nucleotides are TGTGCCAGCAGCCCCGGAGTGGGAGGGAGTTACGAGCAGTACTTC.

This clonotype was counted many times. This sequence joins TRBV6-2 or TRBV6-3 and TRBJ1-1; no definite D call. The CDR3 spans 11 residues. Trimming left V 5 bases short and J 8 bases short, with 9 bases between. Germline CDR1 and CDR2: MNHEY and SVGEGT. CDR3 DNA: TGTGCCAGCAGTGCGATAAGGGAAGCTTTCTTT. Protein: CASSAIREAFF.

This clonotype occurred many times. J is TRBJ2-7 and V is TRBV3-1; unclear D gene. CDR1 LGHDT and CDR2 YNNKEL come from the germline V gene (reference sequence). This CDR3 comprises 13 residues. Trimming cost V 0 bases and J 5 bases, with 8 bases left between them. CDR3 in DNA: TGTGCCAGCAGCCAAGATGGGGTCGACGAGCAGTACTTC. Its translation is CASSQDGVDEQYF.

This clonotype was observed many times. The chain couples TRBV7-9 to TRBJ2-5; 10 positions match TRBD2. The V and J ends lost 1 base and 5 bases, in that order; junction bases with no gene match: 7. Germline V CDR1 and CDR2: SEHNR, FQNEAQ (reference sequence). The length of the CDR3 is 16 residues. CDR3 in DNA: TGTGCCAGCAGCTTAGAGGCTAGCGGGAGTTCGGAGACCCAGTACTTC. This gives the protein CASSLEASGSSETQYF.